Shown below are 3 T cell receptor beta chains from a single sample sequenced in a study of Ad26.COV2.S vaccination and SARS-CoV-2 variants. Method: immunoSEQ multiplex PCR; TCRdb's copy keeps in-frame clones and lacks some. The sample consists of about 680,000 clones, 80% to 90% of them appearing once. Regarding treatment: about 20 received Ad26.COV2.S at low or high dose, single or two shots; about 5 received placebo; per-sample allocation not given. Sampling occurred on day 63 after the first vaccine or placebo injection. This specimen was peripheral blood, taken in a trial of Ad26.COV2.S vaccine versus placebo. Source of these receptors: a person between 18 and 65 years old who received the Ad26.COV2.S COVID-19 vaccine or a placebo.

This clone was observed once. The chain employs TRBV7-2 and TRBJ2-3; possible D gene TRBD2, 6 bases. V was cut by 4 bases and J by 5 bases, with 13 bases left in between. The CDR3 is made up of 14 amino acids. Germline loops: CDR1 SGHTA, CDR2 FQGNSA. DNA of the CDR3: TGTGCCAGCAGCTCGGGACCGGGGGTAGATACGCAGTATTTT. Translating it yields CASSSGPGVDTQYF.

This clone occurred a few times. The V and J genes are TRBV19 and TRBJ2-2; D is possibly TRBD2 (6 bases). This CDR3 has 15 amino acids. Germline V gene lookup returns CDR1 LNHDA and CDR2 SQIVND (reference sequence). V was cut by 3 bases and J by 6 bases, with 14 bases left in between. The CDR3 DNA sequence: TGTGCCAGTAGTATCCCGGGGGAGATATCCGGGGAGCTGTTTTTT. Its translation: CASSIPGEISGELFF.

The V and J genes are TRBV6-5 and TRBJ1-1; tentatively, D is TRBD1 (5 bases). CDR3 length: 12 residues. The ends were cut back, 6 bases at V and 8 bases at J, with 13 bases in the middle. CDR1 and CDR2 (germline): MNHEY, SVGAGI. CDR3 DNA: TGTGCCAGCAGGCCCACGGGGGAGGAAGCTTTCTTT. Protein product: CASRPTGEEAFF.